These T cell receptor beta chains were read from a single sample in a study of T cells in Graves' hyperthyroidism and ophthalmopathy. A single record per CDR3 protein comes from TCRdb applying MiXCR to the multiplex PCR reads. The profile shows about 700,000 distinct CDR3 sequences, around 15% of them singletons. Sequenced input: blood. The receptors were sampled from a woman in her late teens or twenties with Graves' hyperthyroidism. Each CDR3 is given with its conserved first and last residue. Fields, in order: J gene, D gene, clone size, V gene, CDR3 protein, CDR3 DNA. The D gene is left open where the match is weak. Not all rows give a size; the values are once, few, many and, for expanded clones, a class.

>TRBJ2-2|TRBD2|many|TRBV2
CASSVRRTSGRARTNTGELFF
TGTGCCAGCAGTGTAAGGAGGACTAGCGGGAGAGCAAGAACGAACACCGGGGAGCTGTTTTTT
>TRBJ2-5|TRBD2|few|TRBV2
CASSEGLAGNQETQYF
TGTGCCAGCAGTGAAGGACTAGCGGGGAACCAAGAGACCCAGTACTTC
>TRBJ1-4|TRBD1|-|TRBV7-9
CASSEGDSAGTDLRGKLFF
TGTGCCAGCAGCGAAGGAGATAGCGCCGGGACAGACCTCAGGGGAAAACTGTTTTTT
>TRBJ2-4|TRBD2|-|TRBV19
CASSTPGLAGANIQYF
TGTGCCAGTAGTACCCCGGGACTAGCGGGAGCAAACATTCAGTACTTC
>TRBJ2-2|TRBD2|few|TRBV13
CASTGSGKVFGELFF
TGTGCCAGCACCGGTAGCGGGAAGGTTTTCGGGGAGCTGTTTTTT
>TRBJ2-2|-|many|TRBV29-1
CSVEIPDSGVVGELFF
TGCAGCGTTGAGATACCCGACTCCGGGGTGGTCGGGGAGCTGTTTTTT
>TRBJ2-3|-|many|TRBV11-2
CASELGDADTQYF
TGTGCCAGCGAGTTGGGGGACGCAGATACGCAGTATTTT
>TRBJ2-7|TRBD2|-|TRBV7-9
CASSLGGVASGPYEQYF
TGTGCCAGCAGCTTAGGGGGGGTAGCTAGCGGCCCCTACGAGCAGTACTTC
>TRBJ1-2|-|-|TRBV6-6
CASSYSGQNNYGYTF
TGTGCCAGCAGTTACTCCGGGCAGAATAACTATGGCTACACCTTC
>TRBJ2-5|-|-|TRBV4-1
CASSQDWRGGGETQYF
TGCGCCAGCAGCCAAGATTGGAGAGGCGGAGGGGAGACCCAGTACTTC
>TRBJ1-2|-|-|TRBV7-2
CASSLGGEGYGYTF
TGTGCCAGCAGCCTCGGCGGAGAGGGCTATGGCTACACCTTC
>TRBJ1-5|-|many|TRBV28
CASSFFPSNQPQHF
TGTGCCAGCAGTTTTTTTCCTTCTAATCAGCCCCAGCATTTT
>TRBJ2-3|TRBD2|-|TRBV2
CASAGEYGDTQYF
TGTGCCAGCGCGGGGGAGTACGGGGATACGCAGTATTTT
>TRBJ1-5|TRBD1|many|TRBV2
CASSDLTGQAGQPQHF
TGTGCCAGCAGTGATCTGACAGGGCAGGCGGGGCAGCCCCAGCATTTT
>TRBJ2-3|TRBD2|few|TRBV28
CASRSGSITDTQYF
TGTGCCAGCAGGAGCGGGAGTATAACAGATACGCAGTATTTT
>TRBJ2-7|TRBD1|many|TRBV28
CASSWAQGRYEQYF
TGTGCCAGCAGTTGGGCACAGGGGCGATACGAGCAGTACTTC
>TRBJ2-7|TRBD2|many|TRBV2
CASNLGGLAGAYEQYF
TGTGCCAGCAACCTCGGCGGGCTAGCGGGAGCCTACGAGCAGTACTTC
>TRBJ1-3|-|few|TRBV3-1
CASSQDGKAGNTIYF
TGTGCCAGCAGCCAAGATGGTAAAGCTGGAAACACCATATATTTT
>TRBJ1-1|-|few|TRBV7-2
CASRRTFLNTEAFF
TGTGCCAGCAGACGGACTTTTTTAAACACTGAAGCTTTCTTT
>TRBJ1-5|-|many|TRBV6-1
CASSYGGDSVQPQHF
TGTGCCAGCAGTTATGGGGGAGATTCGGTCCAGCCCCAGCATTTT
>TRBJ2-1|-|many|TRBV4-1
CASSLTGSGNEQFF
TGCGCCAGCAGCCTTACGGGATCTGGCAATGAGCAGTTCTTC
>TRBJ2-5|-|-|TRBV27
CASSRFNSGETQYF
TGTGCCAGCAGTCGATTTAATAGCGGAGAGACCCAGTACTTC
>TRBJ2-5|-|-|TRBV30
CAGDPARLGGYQETQYF
TGTGCCGGAGACCCGGCTAGGCTTGGGGGATACCAAGAGACCCAGTACTTC
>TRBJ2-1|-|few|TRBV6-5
CASSYSRGPEQFF
TGTGCCAGCAGTTACTCGAGGGGCCCGGAGCAGTTCTTC
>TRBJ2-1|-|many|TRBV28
CASTSGGQGVNEQFF
TGTGCCAGCACCTCCGGTGGGCAGGGTGTCAATGAGCAGTTCTTC